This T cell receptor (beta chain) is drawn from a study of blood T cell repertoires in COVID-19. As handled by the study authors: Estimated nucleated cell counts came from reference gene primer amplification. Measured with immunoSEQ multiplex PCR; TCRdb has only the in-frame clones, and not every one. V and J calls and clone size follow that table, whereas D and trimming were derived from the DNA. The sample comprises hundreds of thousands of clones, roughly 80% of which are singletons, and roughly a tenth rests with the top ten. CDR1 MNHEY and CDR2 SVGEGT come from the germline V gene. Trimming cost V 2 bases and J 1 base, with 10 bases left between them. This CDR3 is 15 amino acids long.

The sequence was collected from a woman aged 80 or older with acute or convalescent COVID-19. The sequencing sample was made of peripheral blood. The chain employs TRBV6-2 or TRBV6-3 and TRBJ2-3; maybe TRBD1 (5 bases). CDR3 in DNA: TGTGCCAGCAGTTACCAGACAGTCCGCACAGATACGCAGTATTTT. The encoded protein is CASSYQTVRTDTQYF.